The clone carrying this T cell receptor beta chain was counted between two and nine times. This may be a read error, as it is one base from a much larger clone. From the reads, TCRdb called clonotypes with MiXCR, one entry per CDR3 protein. The data hold roughly 250,000 distinct CDR3 sequences, with under 30% observed a single time. The record originates from a study of kidney transplant recipient with SARS-CoV-2 infection. This receptor was identified in a male patient aged 25-45 years who had COVID-19 and was a kidney transplant recipient. Some of the T cells may derive from the graft donor. Sequencing was performed on a blood sample, taken at baseline and on day 111 from a kidney transplant recipient.

The CDR3 DNA sequence: TGTGCCAGCAGCTCCCCCCTCCGTTCCTACGAGCAGTGCTTC. Its translation: CASSSPLRSYEQCF. The chain carries TRBV11-2 and TRBJ2-7, with D uncertain. Germline V gene lookup returns CDR1 SGHAT and CDR2 FQNNGV. This CDR3 spans 14 amino acids.